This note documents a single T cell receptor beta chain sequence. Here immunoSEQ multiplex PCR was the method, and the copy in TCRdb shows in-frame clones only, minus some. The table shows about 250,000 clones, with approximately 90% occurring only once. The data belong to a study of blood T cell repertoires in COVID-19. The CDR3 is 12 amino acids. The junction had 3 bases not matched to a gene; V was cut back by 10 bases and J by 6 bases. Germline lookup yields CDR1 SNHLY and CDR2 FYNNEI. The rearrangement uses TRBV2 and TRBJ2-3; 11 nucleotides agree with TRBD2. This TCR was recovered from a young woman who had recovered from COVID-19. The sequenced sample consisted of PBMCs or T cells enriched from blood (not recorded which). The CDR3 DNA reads TGTGCCACCCGACTAGCGGGGGATACGCAGTATTTT. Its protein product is CATRLAGDTQYF.